This T cell receptor beta chain was profiled in a study of shared clonotypes between healthy human individuals. In the study overall: Samples came from two female and a few male donors aged 18 to 49. Used for every donor were three CD4 naive, three CD4 memory, two CD8 naive and one CD8 memory plate.

This CDR3 is built from 13 residues. Germline assignment: CDR1 MNHEY and CDR2 SVGAGI. Trimming took 6 bases from V and 8 from J; bases not matched to a gene: 0. At a deep level, the assay was run. Genomic DNA per cell subset filled all wells of several immunoSEQ plates. This table comes from immunoSEQ multiplex PCR, and its TCRdb copy is limited to in-frame clones, with some not included. This table holds about 2 million clones, roughly 94% found once. What was sequenced was naive CD4+ T cells sorted from blood. Indicated subset: CD45RA+ positively selected. The chain links TRBV6-5 to TRBJ1-6; 11 nucleotides match TRBD1. The source is a man younger than 30 in good health. The CDR3 DNA reads as TGTGCCAGCAGGGGACAGGGGGATTCACCCCTCCACTTT. Translation: CASRGQGDSPLHF.